This TCR beta chain was documented in a study of cytomegalovirus exposure and HLA in healthy donors. Overall study context: Prior work identified around 100 million unique TCR beta sequences in roughly 180 million T cells.

Findings of the study overall: Roughly uniform depth of sequencing across donors was assumed in presence/absence analyses. There were some V segments, including TRBV6-2 and TRBV6-3, excluded as indistinguishable. A likely sequencing artifact accounted for one observed cluster of highly shared sequence variants.

The study ran its PCR with 60 Vbeta and 13 Jbeta primers. Produced via immunoSEQ multiplex PCR; TCRdb's table is partial and in-frame only. The sample gives roughly 150,000 clones, 75% to 80% of which show up once; 1.5% to 2% is in the top ten. As concerns this clone: Antigen specificity is unknown.

The junction had 5 bases not matched to a gene; V was cut back by 3 bases and J by 3 bases. The germline gives CDR1 LNHNV, CDR2 YYDKDF (reference sequence). CDR3 length: 15 amino acids. The sample taken for sequencing was PBMCs. The receptor was derived from a woman under 40 in good health and CMV-seronegative. The V and J genes are TRBV15 and TRBJ2-7, with TRBD1 identical over 10 bases. For the CDR3, the DNA is TGTGCCACCAGCAGTCGGGACAGGGGCTTCTACGAGCAGTACTTC. Its protein product is CATSSRDRGFYEQYF.